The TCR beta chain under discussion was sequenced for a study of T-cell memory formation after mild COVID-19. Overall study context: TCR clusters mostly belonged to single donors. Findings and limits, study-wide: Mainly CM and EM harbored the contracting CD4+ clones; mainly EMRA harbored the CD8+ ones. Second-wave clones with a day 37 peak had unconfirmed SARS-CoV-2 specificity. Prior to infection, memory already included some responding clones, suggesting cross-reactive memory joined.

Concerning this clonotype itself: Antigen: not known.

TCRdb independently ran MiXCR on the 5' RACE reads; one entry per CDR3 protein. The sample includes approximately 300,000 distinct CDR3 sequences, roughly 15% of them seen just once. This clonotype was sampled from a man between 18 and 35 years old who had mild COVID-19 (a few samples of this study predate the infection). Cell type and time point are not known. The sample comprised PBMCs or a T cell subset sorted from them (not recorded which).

CDR3 region: CASSRSGGVTDTQYF. The CDR3 DNA sequence: TGCGCCAGCAGCCGTAGCGGGGGGGTCACAGATACGCAGTATTTT. The genes are TRBV5-1 and TRBJ2-3; 11 bases map to TRBD2. CDR3 size: 15 residues. Per germline, CDR1 SGHRS and CDR2 YFSETQ. V shed 4 bases and J 2 bases; nucleotides not matched to a gene: 3.